This T cell receptor beta chain comes out of a study of metastatic and nonmetastatic thyroid tumors. Study context: From malignant and benign thyroid patients, repertoires in blood and in tumor or nodule tissue were compared.

Every patient underwent thyroid surgery untreated. TCRdb re-called the PCR reads through MiXCR. In the table there are around 34,000 clones, 21% of which are singletons. Germline V CDR1 and CDR2: DFQATT, SNEGSKA (reference sequence). V lost 3 bases and J lost 5, with 10 bases in between. The CDR3 has 12 amino acids. The sample holds many counts of this clone. The sample comprised tumor tissue. This rearrangement joins TRBV20-1 to TRBJ2-5; D not certain. The clonotype originates from a male donor with papillary thyroid cancer or a benign thyroid nodule (not recorded which). Some clones in this sample may be carry-over from other donors' samples. CDR3 DNA: TGCAGTGCTAGTTTGGTACCCGAGACCCAGTACTTC. Translated: CSASLVPETQYF.